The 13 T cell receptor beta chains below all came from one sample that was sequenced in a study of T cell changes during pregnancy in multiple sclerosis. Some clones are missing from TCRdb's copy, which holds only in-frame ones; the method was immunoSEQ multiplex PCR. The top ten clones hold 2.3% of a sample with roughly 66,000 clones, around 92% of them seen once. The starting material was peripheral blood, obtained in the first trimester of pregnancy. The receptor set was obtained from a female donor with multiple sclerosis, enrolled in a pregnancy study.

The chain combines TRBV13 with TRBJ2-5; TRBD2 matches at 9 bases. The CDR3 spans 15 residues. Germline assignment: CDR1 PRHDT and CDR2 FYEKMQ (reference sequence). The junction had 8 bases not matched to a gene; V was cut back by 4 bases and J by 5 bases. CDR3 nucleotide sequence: TGTGCCAGCAGCTGGTTGATAGCGGGAGATGAGACCCAGTACTTC. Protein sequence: CASSWLIAGDETQYF.

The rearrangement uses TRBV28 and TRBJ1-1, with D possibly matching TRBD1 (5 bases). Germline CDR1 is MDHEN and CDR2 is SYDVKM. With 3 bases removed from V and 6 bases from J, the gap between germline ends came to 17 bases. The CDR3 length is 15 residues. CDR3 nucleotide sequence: TGTGCCAGCAGTTTTAGAGCAGGGAGGGAAGCTGAAGCTTTCTTT. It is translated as CASSFRAGREAEAFF.

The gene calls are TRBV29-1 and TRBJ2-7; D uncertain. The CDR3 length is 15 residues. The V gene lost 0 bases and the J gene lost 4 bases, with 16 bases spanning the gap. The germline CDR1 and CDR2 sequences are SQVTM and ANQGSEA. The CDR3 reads CSVEDRKSIGYEQYF. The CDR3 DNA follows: TGCAGCGTTGAAGATCGTAAATCAATCGGGTACGAGCAGTACTTC.

The CDR3 region has the DNA TGTGCCAGTAGTATTGGGGCAGGGGATAGCTATGGCTACACCTTC. It specifies CASSIGAGDSYGYTF. The chain has TRBV19 and TRBJ1-2; weak D call: TRBD1 (6 bases). Between the trimmed V and J ends, which lost 3 bases and 4 bases, there was a span of 15 bases. Germline V lookup: CDR1 LNHDA, CDR2 SQIVND (reference sequence). The CDR3 runs to 15 residues.

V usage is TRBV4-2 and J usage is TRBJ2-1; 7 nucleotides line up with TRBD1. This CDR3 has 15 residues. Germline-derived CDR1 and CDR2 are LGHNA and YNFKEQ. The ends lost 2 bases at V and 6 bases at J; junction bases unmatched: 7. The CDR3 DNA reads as TGTGCCAGCAGCCAAAGCAGGGGGTCTGGCAATGAGCAGTTCTTC. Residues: CASSQSRGSGNEQFF.

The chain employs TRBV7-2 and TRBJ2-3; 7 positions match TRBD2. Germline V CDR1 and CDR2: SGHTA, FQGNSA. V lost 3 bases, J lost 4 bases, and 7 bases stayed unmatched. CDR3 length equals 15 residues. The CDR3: CASSFLGGSSDTQYF. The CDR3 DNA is TGTGCCAGCAGCTTCCTCGGCGGGAGTTCAGATACGCAGTATTTT.

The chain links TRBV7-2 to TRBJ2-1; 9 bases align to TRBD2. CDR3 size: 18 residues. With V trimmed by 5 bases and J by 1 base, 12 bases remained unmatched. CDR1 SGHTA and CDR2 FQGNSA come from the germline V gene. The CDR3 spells CASSQRGAGGLSYNEQFF. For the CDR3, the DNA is TGTGCCAGCAGCCAGAGGGGAGCGGGAGGTCTATCCTACAATGAGCAGTTCTTC.

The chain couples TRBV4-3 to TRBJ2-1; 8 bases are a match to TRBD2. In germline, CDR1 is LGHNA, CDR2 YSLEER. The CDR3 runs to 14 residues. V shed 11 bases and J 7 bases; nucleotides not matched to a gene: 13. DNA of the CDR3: TGCGCCTCTGGTGAAGCGGGAGAGATAAATGAGCAGTTCTTC. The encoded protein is CASGEAGEINEQFF.

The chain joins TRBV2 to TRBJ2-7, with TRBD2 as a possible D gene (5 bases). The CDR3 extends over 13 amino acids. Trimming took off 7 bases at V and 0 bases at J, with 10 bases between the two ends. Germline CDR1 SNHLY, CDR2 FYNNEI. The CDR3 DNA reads TGTGCCAGCAAATACCGGGACTCCTACGAGCAGTACTTC. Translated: CASKYRDSYEQYF.

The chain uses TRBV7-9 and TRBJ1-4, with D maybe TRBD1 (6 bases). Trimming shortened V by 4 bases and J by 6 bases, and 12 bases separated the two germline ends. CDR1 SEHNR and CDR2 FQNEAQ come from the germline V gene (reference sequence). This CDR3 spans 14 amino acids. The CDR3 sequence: CASSSQGNDEKLFF. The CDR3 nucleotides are TGTGCCAGCAGCTCACAGGGAAATGATGAAAAACTGTTTTTT. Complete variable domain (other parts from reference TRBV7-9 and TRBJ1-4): DTGVSQNPRHKITKRGQNVTFRCDPISEHNRLYWYRQTLGQGPEFLTYFQNEAQLEKSRLLSDRFSAERPKGSFSTLEIQRTEQGDSAMYLCASSSQGNDEKLFFGSGTQLSVL.

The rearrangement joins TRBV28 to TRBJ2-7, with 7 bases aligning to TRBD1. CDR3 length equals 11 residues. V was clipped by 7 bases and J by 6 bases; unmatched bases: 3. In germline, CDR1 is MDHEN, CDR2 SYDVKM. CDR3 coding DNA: TGTGCCAGCACCGACAGGGTCGAGCAGTACTTC. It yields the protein CASTDRVEQYF. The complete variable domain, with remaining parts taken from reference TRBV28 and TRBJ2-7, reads DVKVTQSSRYLVKRTGEKVFLECVQDMDHENMFWYRQDPGLGLRLIYFSYDVKMKEKGDIPEGYSVSREKKERFSLILESASTNQTSMYLCASTDRVEQYFGPGTRLTVT.

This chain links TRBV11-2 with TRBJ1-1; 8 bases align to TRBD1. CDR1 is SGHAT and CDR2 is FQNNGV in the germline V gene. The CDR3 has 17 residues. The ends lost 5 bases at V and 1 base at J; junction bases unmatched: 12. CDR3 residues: CASSLRGQVVWNTEAFF. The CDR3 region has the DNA TGTGCCAGCAGCCTACGGGGACAGGTCGTATGGAACACTGAAGCTTTCTTT.

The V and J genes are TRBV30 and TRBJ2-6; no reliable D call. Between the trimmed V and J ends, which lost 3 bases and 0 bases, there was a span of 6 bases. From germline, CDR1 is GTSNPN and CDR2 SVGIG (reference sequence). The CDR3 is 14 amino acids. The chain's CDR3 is CAWRQTSGANVLTF. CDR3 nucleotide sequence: TGTGCCTGGAGACAGACCTCTGGGGCCAACGTCCTGACTTTC.